Shown below are 21 T cell receptor beta chains from a single sample sequenced in a study of cytomegalovirus exposure and HLA in healthy donors. TCRdb's table, derived via immunoSEQ multiplex PCR, lists solely in-frame clones and lacks some. The sample shows around 70,000 clones, about 93% of them seen only once. Sequenced material: PBMCs. The origin of the receptors is a woman aged 18-29 years in good health and CMV-seropositive.

This sequence joins TRBV27 and TRBJ2-7; a possible D gene is TRBD2 (5 bases). V dropped 3 bases and J dropped 4 bases, with 16 bases sitting between them. This CDR3 has 15 amino acids. Germline assignment: CDR1 MNHEY and CDR2 SMNVEV (reference sequence). CDR3 nucleotide sequence: TGTGCCAGCAGTTTTAGTGGTGCGGGTGGGTACGAGCAGTACTTC. Protein sequence: CASSFSGAGGYEQYF.

The V and J genes are TRBV6-6 and TRBJ2-7, with 8 bases matching TRBD1. Germline V lookup: CDR1 MNHNY, CDR2 SVGAGI (reference sequence). CDR3 length equals 14 residues. The V and J ends lost 6 bases and 6 bases, in that order; junction bases with no gene match: 10. CDR3 loop: CASRVGQGRVEQYF. CDR3 DNA sequence: TGTGCCAGCAGGGTCGGACAGGGACGCGTCGAGCAGTACTTC.

The chain couples TRBV10-2 to TRBJ1-2; 7 bases fit TRBD1. The CDR3 covers 14 residues. Germline V gene data show CDR1 as WSHSY and CDR2 as SAAADI. The ends lost 3 bases at V and 4 bases at J; junction bases unmatched: 5. DNA for the CDR3: TGCGCCAGCAGTGAACACAGGGGAAGCTATGGCTACACCTTC. Protein: CASSEHRGSYGYTF.

The chain has TRBV6-5 and TRBJ2-1; D unresolved. The germline V gene encodes CDR1 MNHEY and CDR2 SVGAGI. The CDR3 runs 14 residues. V was clipped by 0 bases and J by 3 bases, with 6 bases between them. The CDR3 loop is CASSYSPSYNEQFF. The DNA for the CDR3 is TGTGCCAGCAGTTACTCGCCCAGCTACAATGAGCAGTTCTTC.

CDR3 DNA sequence: TGCGCCACCTCGATTGGGGGGGAGCACTATGGCTACACCTTC. Translation: CATSIGGEHYGYTF. V and J are TRBV5-1 and TRBJ1-2; tentative D call: TRBD1 (5 bases). Trimming stripped 9 bases from V and 3 bases from J, with 18 bases between. The germline CDR1 and CDR2 sequences are SGHRS and YFSETQ. The CDR3 sequence is 14 residues long.

V gene TRBV5-1 combines with J gene TRBJ2-1; 7 bases map to TRBD2. Germline V gene data show CDR1 as SGHRS and CDR2 as YFSETQ. V lost 4 bases to trimming and J lost 9 bases; unmatched junction nucleotides: 10. This CDR3 has 14 residues. In DNA, the CDR3 is TGCGCCAGCAGCGGGGGGGACTATGATCCTGAGCAGTTCTTC. Amino acids: CASSGGDYDPEQFF.

This clone was seen a single time. The rearrangement links TRBV7-2 to TRBJ2-1, with 9 bases lining up with TRBD1. The trim removed 5 bases at V and 3 bases at J, leaving 5 bases unmatched. This CDR3 comprises 15 residues. Germline V CDR1 and CDR2: SGHTA, FQGNSA. This CDR3 reads CASSIPGQGYNEQFF. CDR3 nucleotides: TGTGCCAGCAGCATTCCGGGACAGGGCTACAATGAGCAGTTCTTC. Full variable domain (missing parts from reference TRBV7-2 and TRBJ2-1): GAGVSQSPSNKVTEKGKDVELRCDPISGHTALYWYRQSLGQGLEFLIYFQGNSAPDKSGLPSDRFSAERTGGSVSTLTIQRTQQEDSAVYLCASSIPGQGYNEQFFGPGTRLTVL.

The rearrangement uses TRBV19 and TRBJ2-1, with D tentatively TRBD2 (6 bases). The CDR3 has 16 residues. Per germline, CDR1 LNHDA and CDR2 SQIVND (reference sequence). The ends were cut back, 6 bases at V and 2 bases at J, with 17 bases in the middle. The CDR3 DNA follows: TGTGCCAGTAGCGTGAAACTGGAGGGGCCCTACAATGAGCAGTTCTTC. Protein sequence: CASSVKLEGPYNEQFF. The whole variable domain, filled in from reference TRBV19 and TRBJ2-1, reads DGGITQSPKYLFRKEGQNVTLSCEQNLNHDAMYWYRQDPGQGLRLIYYSQIVNDFQKGDIAEGYSVSREKKESFPLTVTSAQKNPTAFYLCASSVKLEGPYNEQFFGPGTRLTVL.

This chain joins TRBV15 and TRBJ2-1, with 10 bases identical to TRBD2. The CDR3 is 16 residues long. V lost 4 bases, J lost 4 bases, and 7 bases stayed unmatched. CDR1 is LNHNV, CDR2 YYDKDF, per germline (reference sequence). CDR3 in amino acids: CATSTRTSGSYNEQFF. The CDR3 DNA follows: TGTGCCACCAGCACGAGGACTAGCGGATCGTACAATGAGCAGTTCTTC.

This sequence joins TRBV11-2 and TRBJ2-1; no reliable D call. The CDR3 contains 14 residues. Trimming left V 1 base short and J 2 bases short, with 6 bases between. Germline V gives CDR1 SGHAT, CDR2 FQNNGV. The CDR3: CASSLGSTYNEQFF. The CDR3 bases are TGTGCCAGCAGCTTAGGGAGCACCTACAATGAGCAGTTCTTC.

The gene calls are TRBV4-1 and TRBJ2-6, with D possibly being TRBD1 (6 bases). Germline CDR1 MGHRA, CDR2 YSYEKL. The CDR3 spans 20 residues. V was trimmed by 0 bases and J by 0 bases, leaving 18 bases between them. CDR3 sequence: CASSQDRRGWESSGANVLTF. DNA of the CDR3: TGCGCCAGCAGCCAAGACAGAAGGGGGTGGGAAAGCTCTGGGGCCAACGTCCTGACTTTC.

The chain combines TRBV5-1 with TRBJ1-4; D is unclear. Germline CDR1 is SGHRS and CDR2 is YFSETQ. V was shortened by 4 bases and J by 0 bases, with 4 bases between the two germline ends. The CDR3 runs 13 residues. The CDR3 loop reads CASSRATNEKLFF. The CDR3 DNA reads as TGCGCCAGCAGCCGGGCAACTAATGAAAAACTGTTTTTT.

This clone has a single count. The chain has TRBV2 and TRBJ1-5; D not certain. Trimming removed 0 bases at V and 2 bases at J, with 8 bases between. The germline gives CDR1 SNHLY, CDR2 FYNNEI. The CDR3 is 15 amino acids. CDR3 sequence: CASSEALGGNQPQHF. The CDR3 coding sequence is TGTGCCAGCAGTGAAGCGCTTGGAGGCAATCAGCCCCAGCATTTT.

This sequence joins TRBV7-3 and TRBJ1-1, with TRBD1 as a possible D gene (6 bases). CDR3 length: 17 residues. Trimming stripped 5 bases from V and 0 bases from J, with 19 bases between. Germline V lookup: CDR1 SGHTA, CDR2 FQGTGA. The CDR3 coding sequence is TGTGCCAGCAGCCCCGCACAGGGAGTACTTTTGAACACTGAAGCTTTCTTT. Its protein product is CASSPAQGVLLNTEAFF.

J is TRBJ1-1 and V is TRBV30; a weak D match, TRBD1 (5 bases). Trimming shortened V by 7 bases and J by 3 bases, and 18 bases separated the two germline ends. This CDR3 has 14 amino acids. Per the germline V gene, CDR1 is GTSNPN and CDR2 is SVGIG (reference sequence). Here the CDR3 DNA reads TGTGCCTTACTCGGAGAGGGAGGGGACACTGAAGCTTTCTTT. Translated: CALLGEGGDTEAFF.

The rearrangement links TRBV6-4 to TRBJ2-1; 9 bases are a match to TRBD2. This CDR3 has 15 residues. The ends lost 1 base at V and 4 bases at J; junction bases unmatched: 2. Germline V CDR1 and CDR2: MRHNA, SNTAGT. CDR3 residues: CASSDLTSGYNEQFF. CDR3 DNA sequence: TGTGCCAGCAGTGACTTGACTAGCGGTTACAATGAGCAGTTCTTC.

The CDR3 here is CASSPATGDPDTQYF. CDR3 bases: TGTGCCAGCTCACCAGCGACAGGGGACCCAGATACGCAGTATTTT. The chain combines TRBV18 with TRBJ2-3; 8 nucleotides line up with TRBD1. Trimming removed 2 bases from V and 4 bases from J; junction bases left unmatched: 5. The CDR3 consists of 15 residues. Germline CDR1 KGHSH, CDR2 LQKENI. Together with reference TRBV18 and TRBJ2-3, the CDR3 gives the full variable domain: NAGVMQNPRHLVRRRGQEARLRCSPMKGHSHVYWYRQLPEEGLKFMVYLQKENIIDESGMPKERFSAEFPKEGPSILRIQQVVRGDSAAYFCASSPATGDPDTQYFGPGTRLTVL.

This rearrangement joins TRBV6-1 to TRBJ2-5; weak D call: TRBD2 (5 bases). The V gene's germline CDR1 is MNHNS and CDR2 SASEGT. Trimming left V 2 bases short and J 2 bases short, with 9 bases between. CDR3 size: 14 residues. This chain's CDR3 is CASSEIRTQETQYF. The CDR3 nucleotides read TGTGCCAGCAGTGAAATCCGGACTCAAGAGACCCAGTACTTC.

The gene calls are TRBV15 and TRBJ1-2; tentative D call: TRBD1 (5 bases). Germline V gene lookup returns CDR1 LNHNV and CDR2 YYDKDF (reference sequence). The germline V and J ends were trimmed by 0 bases and 0 bases, with 11 bases remaining between them. The CDR3 loop spans 16 amino acids. The CDR3 spells CATSREGTGTNYGYTF. CDR3 coding DNA: TGTGCCACCAGCAGAGAGGGAACAGGTACTAACTATGGCTACACCTTC. Complete variable domain (other parts from reference TRBV15 and TRBJ1-2): DAMVIQNPRYQVTQFGKPVTLSCSQTLNHNVMYWYQQKSSQAPKLLFHYYDKDFNNEADTPDNFQSRRPNTSFCFLDIRSPGLGDTAMYLCATSREGTGTNYGYTFGSGTRLTVV.

The J gene is TRBJ1-6, the V gene TRBV6-5; D not resolved. Germline values: CDR1 MNHEY, CDR2 SVGAGI. The CDR3 is made up of 16 amino acids. V gave up 0 bases and J gave up 0 bases, with 6 bases separating them. The CDR3 coding sequence is TGTGCCAGCAGTTACTCGTCCAGCTCCTATAATTCACCCCTCCACTTT. It translates to CASSYSSSSYNSPLHF.

This clone was picked up a small number of times. J is TRBJ2-7 and V is TRBV4-2, with 8 bases aligning to TRBD2. The ends lost 4 bases at V and 6 bases at J; junction bases unmatched: 11. Germline assignment: CDR1 LGHNA and CDR2 YNFKEQ. The CDR3 contains 15 residues. The CDR3 DNA reads as TGTGCCAGCAGCCTCTCGGGACTAGACCCCCGCGAGCAGTACTTC. Translating gives CASSLSGLDPREQYF.